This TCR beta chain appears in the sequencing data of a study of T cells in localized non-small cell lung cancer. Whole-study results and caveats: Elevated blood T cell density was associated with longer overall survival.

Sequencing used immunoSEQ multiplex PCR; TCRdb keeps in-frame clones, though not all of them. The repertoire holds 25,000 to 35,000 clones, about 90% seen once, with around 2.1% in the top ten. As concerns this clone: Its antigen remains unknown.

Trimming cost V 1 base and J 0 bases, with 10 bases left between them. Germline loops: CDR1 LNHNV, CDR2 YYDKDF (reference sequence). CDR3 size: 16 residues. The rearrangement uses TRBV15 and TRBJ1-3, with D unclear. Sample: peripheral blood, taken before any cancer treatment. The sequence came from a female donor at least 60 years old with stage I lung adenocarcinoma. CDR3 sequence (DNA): TGTGCCACCAGCAGAGTGTCCAGCAGCTCTGGAAACACCATATATTTT. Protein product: CATSRVSSSSGNTIYF.